Listed below are T cell receptor beta chains from one sample, sequenced in a study of molecular identifiers for immune sequencing clone quantification. Each CDR3 protein is one row after TCRdb ran MiXCR on the PCR reads. This sample carries approximately 90,000 distinct CDR3 sequences, roughly 26% of them seen once, and the ten largest clones take roughly 0.94%. The sequencing input was naive CD8+ T cells from blood, with Jurkat cell RNA spiked in. The receptors were sampled from a human donor in good health. Some libraries in this study had Jurkat cell RNA spiked in. The CDR3 runs from the conserved cysteine through the conserved F or W. The order of the fields is V gene, J gene, CDR3 length, CDR3 protein.

V gene: TRBV7-2
J gene: TRBJ1-2
CDR3 length: 11
CDR3 protein: CASLMEYGYTF

V gene: TRBV9
J gene: TRBJ1-1
CDR3 length: 15
CDR3 protein: CASSDPGTVDTEAFF

V gene: TRBV7-9
J gene: TRBJ1-1
CDR3 length: 12
CDR3 protein: CASGGQNTEAFF

V gene: TRBV6-5
J gene: TRBJ2-7
CDR3 length: 13
CDR3 protein: CASSLDPLREQYF

V gene: TRBV4-1
J gene: TRBJ2-7
CDR3 length: 16
CDR3 protein: CASSQASGTGVYEQYF

V gene: TRBV28
J gene: TRBJ2-2
CDR3 length: 16
CDR3 protein: CASSRLPYTVAGELFF

V gene: TRBV7-9
J gene: TRBJ2-5
CDR3 length: 14
CDR3 protein: CASSPGTGLETQYF

V gene: TRBV7-2
J gene: TRBJ1-1
CDR3 length: 15
CDR3 protein: CASSPQLGADTEAFF

V gene: TRBV6-5
J gene: TRBJ2-1
CDR3 length: 12
CDR3 protein: CASSPTGDEQFF

V gene: TRBV5-1
J gene: TRBJ2-7
CDR3 length: 16
CDR3 protein: CASSPGLAGAINEQYF

V gene: TRBV9
J gene: TRBJ2-3
CDR3 length: 15
CDR3 protein: CASSVEVQFADTQYF

V gene: TRBV20-1
J gene: TRBJ2-5
CDR3 length: 13
CDR3 protein: CSARTGVRETQYF

V gene: TRBV7-9
J gene: TRBJ2-2
CDR3 length: 15
CDR3 protein: CASSSGTSNTGELFF

V gene: TRBV5-3
J gene: TRBJ1-1
CDR3 length: 15
CDR3 protein: CASSLVTGGTTEAYF

V gene: TRBV19
J gene: TRBJ1-1
CDR3 length: 11
CDR3 protein: CASSIDTEAFF

V gene: TRBV29-1
J gene: TRBJ2-2
CDR3 length: 15
CDR3 protein: CSVKGQGISTGELFF

V gene: TRBV6-1
J gene: TRBJ1-5
CDR3 length: 19
CDR3 protein: CASAHPKDSTQFGNQPQHF

V gene: TRBV9
J gene: TRBJ1-6
CDR3 length: 12
CDR3 protein: CASSGGGPPLHF

V gene: TRBV14
J gene: TRBJ1-2
CDR3 length: 16
CDR3 protein: CASSQLRGKQYYDYTF

V gene: TRBV6-2/TRBV6-3
J gene: TRBJ2-5
CDR3 length: 13
CDR3 protein: CASKDRGRETQYF

V gene: TRBV2
J gene: TRBJ2-1
CDR3 length: 15
CDR3 protein: CASSEVGTGEAKQFF

V gene: TRBV7-2
J gene: TRBJ2-3
CDR3 length: 17
CDR3 protein: CASSSISGGAMADTQYF

V gene: TRBV29-1
J gene: TRBJ2-1
CDR3 length: 14
CDR3 protein: CSVAGTRTASEQFF

V gene: TRBV6-6
J gene: TRBJ1-1
CDR3 length: 11
CDR3 protein: CAIAWNTEAFF